A selection of T cell receptor beta chains follows, all from one sample in a study of T cell responses to AZD1222 COVID-19 vaccine. The protocol was immunoSEQ multiplex PCR, while the TCRdb copy is restricted to in-frame clones and leaves out a portion. The table shows fewer than 110,000 clones, with less than 95% occurring only once. The specimen comprised peripheral blood, sampled on day 0 of AZD1222 vaccination. The receptors originated from an adult in good health. CDR3s include the opening cysteine and the closing phenylalanine or tryptophan. A D gene is named only where the DNA matches it firmly. Only some rows state a clone size, as once, few, many or a class for expanded clones.

v_call	j_call	d_call	clone_size	cdr3_aa	cdr3_nt
TRBV6-5	TRBJ1-4	-	-	CASSRRADEKLFF	TGTGCCAGCAGTCGCAGGGCTGATGAAAAACTGTTTTTT
TRBV24-1	TRBJ2-1	-	-	CATRARSYNEQFF	TGTGCCACCAGGGCGCGCTCCTACAATGAGCAGTTCTTC
TRBV3-1/TRBV3-2	TRBJ1-1	-	-	CASSPQTAMNTEAFF	TGTGCCAGCAGCCCCCAGACAGCTATGAACACTGAAGCTTTCTTT
TRBV5-4	TRBJ1-1	-	-	CASSLLRGGMNTEAFF	TGTGCCAGCAGCTTGTTGCGAGGAGGGATGAACACTGAAGCTTTCTTT
TRBV15	TRBJ1-4	-	-	CATSRAAPRQGEKLFF	TGTGCCACCAGCAGAGCAGCACCGAGACAAGGAGAAAAACTGTTTTTT
TRBV10-2	TRBJ1-2	-	-	CASSEAGGPYVDYTF	TGCGCCAGCAGTGAGGCTGGAGGCCCCTATGTGGACTACACCTTC
TRBV5-4	TRBJ1-1	TRBD1	-	CASSKDREGTEAFF	TGTGCCAGCAGCAAGGACAGGGAGGGCACTGAAGCTTTCTTT
TRBV2	TRBJ1-1	-	-	CASNNKVTEAFF	TGTGCCAGCAATAACAAGGTAACTGAAGCTTTCTTT
TRBV25-1	TRBJ1-2	-	-	CASSSGQYYGYTF	TGTGCCAGCAGCTCAGGACAGTACTATGGCTACACCTTC
TRBV7-2	TRBJ1-1	TRBD1	once	CASSPKDRVGTEAFF	TGTGCCAGCAGCCCTAAGGACAGGGTGGGCACTGAAGCTTTCTTT
TRBV6-1	TRBJ1-6	-	-	CASSEGAEGGSPLHF	TGTGCCAGCAGTGAAGGGGCAGAGGGAGGTTCACCCCTCCACTTT
TRBV27	TRBJ2-1	TRBD1	once	CASSSGTGSINEQFF	TGTGCCAGCAGTTCAGGGACAGGGTCAATCAATGAGCAGTTCTTC
TRBV2	TRBJ2-1	-	-	CASSPYNEQFF	TGTGCCAGCAGCCCTTACAATGAGCAGTTCTTC
TRBV14	TRBJ2-1	-	once	CASAGRAYNEQFF	TGTGCCAGCGCCGGGCGGGCATACAATGAGCAGTTCTTC
TRBV7-2	TRBJ1-6	TRBD1	-	CASSPRTGANSPLHF	TGTGCCAGCAGCCCCCGGACAGGGGCTAATTCACCCCTCCACTTT
TRBV28	TRBJ2-5	TRBD1	-	CASSPDRGPIGATQYF	TGTGCCAGCAGTCCTGACAGGGGGCCGATTGGAGCGACCCAGTACTTC
TRBV18	TRBJ2-7	-	once	CASSPPSYEQYF	TGTGCCAGCTCACCACCGTCCTACGAGCAGTACTTC
TRBV2	TRBJ1-5	-	-	CASSELSSFNQPQHF	TGTGCCAGCAGTGAGTTGAGCTCATTTAATCAGCCCCAGCATTTT
TRBV9	TRBJ2-3	TRBD2	-	CASSVGSGASTDTQYF	TGTGCCAGCAGCGTAGGTAGCGGGGCTAGCACAGATACGCAGTATTTT
TRBV6-1	TRBJ2-7	-	-	CASSEGPRLYEQYF	TGTGCCAGCAGTGAAGGGCCCAGACTTTACGAGCAGTACTTC
TRBV28	TRBJ1-6	-	-	CASSGTDSPLHF	TGTGCCAGCAGCGGTACGGATTCACCCCTCCACTTT
TRBV7-8	TRBJ1-2	-	-	CASSPSRGSYGYTF	TGTGCCAGCAGCCCAAGTCGGGGGAGTTACGGCTACACCTTC
TRBV5-1	TRBJ2-3	-	-	CASSFGGTSTDTQYF	TGCGCCAGCAGCTTCGGGGGCACTAGCACAGATACGCAGTATTTT
TRBV24-1	TRBJ2-1	-	-	CATSLGSYNEQFF	TGTGCCACCAGTCTGGGCAGCTACAATGAGCAGTTCTTC
TRBV5-1	TRBJ1-2	TRBD1	-	CASSLLTGGYGYTF	TGCGCCAGCAGCCTCCTTACAGGGGGCTATGGCTACACCTTC
TRBV19	TRBJ1-5	TRBD1	-	CASSPRQGGNQPQHF	TGTGCCAGTAGTCCGAGACAGGGGGGTAATCAGCCCCAGCATTTT
TRBV6-6	TRBJ2-7	-	-	CASSSSDTFYEQYF	TGTGCCAGCAGTTCCTCGGACACATTCTACGAGCAGTACTTC
TRBV11-2	TRBJ2-7	-	-	CASSLGDGYEQYF	TGTGCCAGCAGCTTAGGGGACGGCTACGAGCAGTACTTC
TRBV4-2	TRBJ2-4	-	-	CASSQGSTVAKNIQYF	TGTGCCAGCAGCCAAGGGTCCACCGTGGCCAAAAACATTCAGTACTTC
TRBV28	TRBJ1-5	-	-	CASRSDLNQPQHF	TGTGCCAGCAGATCTGACCTTAATCAGCCCCAGCATTTT
TRBV5-6	TRBJ1-1	-	few	CASSLSRTEAFF	TGTGCCAGCAGCTTGTCCCGCACTGAAGCTTTCTTT
TRBV12-3/TRBV12-4	TRBJ1-1	-	-	CASSLAWTEAFF	TGTGCCAGCAGTTTAGCCTGGACTGAAGCTTTCTTT
TRBV29-1	TRBJ1-1	-	once	CSAARLNTEAFF	TGCAGCGCTGCCAGATTGAACACTGAAGCTTTCTTT
TRBV3-1/TRBV3-2	TRBJ2-7	-	-	CASSPTLSNQGLVYEQYF	TGTGCCAGCAGCCCTACCCTTTCCAACCAAGGACTGGTCTACGAGCAGTACTTC
TRBV3-1/TRBV3-2	TRBJ1-2	-	-	CASSPGTVGYTF	TGTGCCAGCAGCCCCGGGACCGTTGGCTACACCTTC
TRBV28	TRBJ1-1	-	-	CASSSLTGTQNTEAFF	TGTGCCAGCAGTTCTCTAACCGGGACCCAGAACACTGAAGCTTTCTTT
TRBV11-1	TRBJ2-5	-	-	CASSLILGRETQYF	TGTGCCAGCAGCTTAATCTTAGGGCGGGAGACCCAGTACTTC
TRBV5-1	TRBJ1-1	-	-	CASSSQESRNEAFF	TGCGCCAGCAGCTCTCAAGAGAGTCGGAATGAAGCTTTCTTT
TRBV5-1	TRBJ2-3	-	once	CASSPGARTDTQYF	TGCGCCAGCAGCCCTGGGGCCCGCACAGATACGCAGTATTTT
TRBV19	TRBJ2-1	-	-	CASSIFGRGEQFF	TGTGCCAGTAGTATTTTCGGGCGAGGTGAGCAGTTCTTC
TRBV5-4	TRBJ1-6	-	-	CASSLESGYSPLHF	TGTGCCAGCAGCTTGGAGTCGGGATATTCACCCCTCCACTTT
TRBV4-1	TRBJ1-2	-	-	CASSQQTHPSTGNYGYTF	TGCGCCAGCAGCCAACAAACTCACCCCTCAACAGGGAACTATGGCTACACCTTC
TRBV5-6	TRBJ2-4	-	-	CASSLGAQYVFKNIQYF	TGTGCCAGCAGCTTGGGAGCTCAATATGTATTCAAAAACATTCAGTACTTC
TRBV4-2	TRBJ2-3	TRBD2	-	CASSQAGLAGNTDTQYF	TGTGCCAGCAGCCAAGCGGGACTAGCGGGGAACACAGATACGCAGTATTTT
TRBV9	TRBJ2-3	-	once	CASSVDGGPGDTQYF	TGTGCCAGCAGCGTAGACGGGGGCCCCGGGGATACGCAGTATTTT